Given below is one TCR beta chain in context. The clone's antigen remains unknown. Base qualities are missing; no much larger clone stands one base away. The cohort comprised 550 to 700 healthy bone marrow donors. At the time of sampling, every cohort member was nominally healthy, though immune exposures that went unrecorded were likely present. The donor tested CMV seronegative, placing the donor among the 350 to 400 seronegative members of the cohort. Each donor provided a peripheral blood sample, and peripheral blood mononuclear cells were used for TCR beta sequencing. Genomic DNA was extracted from the blood cell samples with the Qiagen DNeasy Blood Extraction Kit. This specimen comes from a study of cytomegalovirus exposure and HLA in healthy donors (dated 2017 in TCRdb). For context, the study as a whole: According to an earlier analysis of 587 of the donors, some 180 million T cells yielded some 110 million unique TCR beta sequences and around 300 Gb of sequence data. Roughly 300 gigabases of sequencing data and 91 million or so unique TCR sequences made up an early release that covered around 640 HLA-typed donors. Among the approximately 400 genotyped donors, approximately 76% belonged to the genetic ancestry cluster associated with self-reported Caucasian donors. The aim of the study was to test whether cataloging public T cell receptors could identify signatures of past pathogen exposure. The study profiled the T cell repertoires of approximately 700 subjects by immunosequencing and related them to cytomegalovirus serostatus. Along with the approximately 700-subject first cohort, a separate validation cohort of approximately 110 different subjects was used. The study combined high-throughput TCR immunosequencing, statistical association of individual TCRs with disease status, and machine learning to predict cytomegalovirus infection status. A later analysis re-examined previously published TCR beta repertoires from over 500 donors and added high-resolution HLA genotyping to investigate patterns of TCR occurrence. Rather than drawing on any new phenotypic data, the later analysis identified candidate immune exposures from TCR beta sequences and the way those sequences occurred across donors. An earlier analysis of approximately 630 of the donors applied high-throughput TCR beta sequencing to assess whether each TCR beta V gene segment acted as functional or pseudogenic. Donor age, sex, ethnicity and CMV serostatus were compiled alongside the repertoire data. Genome-wide SNP genotypes for about three fifths of the roughly 670 donors were used in a later genetic analysis, which treated that subset as a discovery cohort. All discovery cohort repertoires had been generated using a single sequencing platform. Class I and class II HLA loci were covered by the typing at four-digit resolution. The number of typed donors differed by locus: roughly 620-640 for A, B, C, DRB1 and DQB1; approximately 540 for DQA1; fewer than 610 for DPA1; and 400 to 480 for DPB1. Because of strong linkage in the cohort, a handful of DR-DQ haplotypes were treated as single units for association and clustering. Among some 410 genotyped donors of the cohort, an average of about 240,000 unique TCR beta nucleotide sequences was sequenced per donor, of which about 19% were non-productive.

Via the germline V gene, CDR1 is SGDLS and CDR2 YYNGEE. The CDR3 holds 14 amino acids from the cysteine to the phenylalanine. Just CDR3 DNA is preserved here, 42 bases in frame from base 1. Germline trimming: 4 bases from V, 6 bases from J; junction bases outside gene matches: 9. The paper as a whole reports these results and caveats: In a later genetic analysis, a missense DCLRE1C variant was associated with V-gene and J-gene trimming of TCR beta chains, and the association was replicated in an independent cohort. Most TCR sequences were observed very rarely across donors, whereas some public TCRs were present in many individuals. Presence/absence analyses assumed roughly uniform sequencing depth across donors, an assumption that may not hold. The 87-base-pair reads could not distinguish some IMGT-functional V segments, including TRBV6-2 and TRBV6-3, so those segments were excluded. Because some donors lacked HLA typing at each locus, the association tests relied only on the typed subset. In a later analysis, HLA-associated TCR beta chains were found to be more clonally expanded and to have lower generation probabilities than equally common non-associated chains. The authors suggested that the approach could potentially be generalized to other disease states and immunological phenotypes. A cluster of highly shared sequence variants was judged likely to be a technical artifact of the sequencing pipeline. The study gave a list of about 150 TCR beta chains associated with cytomegalovirus. The classifier was reported to diagnose cytomegalovirus status with high specificity and sensitivity in both the original and validation cohorts. In this cohort, only TCR beta chains were sequenced, and detectable features were limited by the absence of alpha or paired-chain data. A later analysis found that TCR association rates varied across HLA loci, with DRB1 alleles showing the most associated TCRs and HLA-C alleles the fewest. A further reported finding was that TCR beta sequences accurately predicted the HLA-A and HLA-B alleles for most subjects in the first cohort. Correlated functional status among segregating V segments might be attributable to linkage disequilibrium, but an unknown experimental factor could not be ruled out. When HLA alleles, especially DR and DQ, strongly co-occurred, attributing TCR associations to individual alleles was difficult. In an earlier analysis of roughly 560 of the donors, most TCR beta V segments were observed in productive rearrangements about 87% or about 30% of the time, broadly matching IMGT annotations. CMV serostatus was the only immune exposure information available for the cohort. In a later analysis, over 15,000 TCR beta sequences were associated with specific HLA alleles at a false discovery rate of 0.05. In vitro tests confirmed that a few of the cytomegalovirus-associated TCR beta chains recognize cytomegalovirus antigens. Several of the top co-occurrence clusters appeared to be linked to parvovirus B19, influenza, CMV and Epstein-Barr virus, according to a later analysis. According to a later analysis, most CMV-associated TCR beta chains appeared to be HLA-restricted, and the HLA associations seemed to be driven largely by CMV exposure. Compared with the approximately 670-donor mean, donors in an Asian-associated ancestry cluster had fewer N-insertions in productive TCRs, according to a later genetic analysis. Because counts were too low, roughly 17 rarely observed V segments, including chromosome 9 orphons, were left out of the earlier analysis of 500 to 650 of the donors.

Library preparation used the immunoSEQ multiplex PCR assay. For the multiplex PCR, a mixture combining 60 forward primers for TCR Vbeta segments and 13 reverse primers for TCR Jbeta segments was used. Amplification of the CDR3 region of rearranged TCR beta genes was performed with a multiplex PCR assay on genomic DNA. The Illumina HiSeq System was used to sequence the amplified TCR beta libraries as 87-base-pair reads. Concerning the study's data processing: In a later analysis, about 80 million unique TCR beta chains were counted across the 690 or so repertoires, and roughly 11 million of these chains were shared by at least two donors. Raw reads were error-corrected and collapsed into unique sequences by a nearest-neighbor algorithm in which closely related sequences were merged to remove PCR and sequencing errors. CDR3 sequences were aligned to IMGT reference sequences to assign V, D and J gene segments. For a sequence to be retained, at least a six-nucleotide match to both a V gene segment and a J gene segment was required. A rearrangement was called productive if the CDR3 had no stop codons and remained in frame with V and J, and every other rearrangement was called non-productive. CDR3 was defined according to IMGT convention as the region running from the second conserved V-encoded cysteine to the conserved J-encoded phenylalanine. The earlier analysis of a few hundred of the donors excluded sequences that lacked an unambiguous match to a single V gene segment. In an earlier analysis of 450 to 750 of the donors, a V segment was called functional when productive rearrangements were above 56.7%, and segregating when the standard deviation between donors exceeded 5%. A statistical classification framework was built for diagnosing cytomegalovirus status from the catalog of TCR beta chain sequences. In a later analysis, TCR nucleotide sequences were compared against IMGT/GENE-DB human TR gene sequences so that V and J genes could be assigned. Using the TCRdist pipeline, a later analysis assigned CDR3 sequences along with most-parsimonious VDJ recombination scenarios. In a later analysis, each TCR beta chain was defined by its CDR3 amino acid sequence together with its V-gene family, and reads lacking a unique V-gene family were excluded. In a later analysis, approximately 590 highly shared, low-generation-probability nucleotide sequences were removed to address suspected cross-contamination and a sequencing artifact. A later analysis calculated a clonal expansion index for each public chain from normalized within-repertoire ranks of inferred template counts. In a later analysis, generation probabilities were computed using a VDJ recombination model fitted to out-of-frame rearrangements, and the results were checked against IGoR. In a later analysis, TCR-TCR, TCR-HLA and TCR-CMV co-occurrence was scored with hypergeometric tests, and a repertoire-size bias correction was applied to TCR pairs. A later analysis estimated false discovery rates by permuting HLA or CMV assignments 20 times. In a later analysis, co-occurring TCRs were grouped using DBSCAN, with TCRdist sequence similarity added in when clustering inside HLA-allele-positive subsets. Co-occurrence clustering excluded repertoires with fewer than 30,000 or more than 120,000 public chains, plus five with anomalous nucleotide sharing. TCRdb took this table from immuneACCESS and kept in-frame rearrangements with V and J called. Such tables lack part of the clones; where checked against another copy, unresolved V genes explain under half of the gap, and the rest is unexplained. The DNA gave D and trimming, while V, J and clone size come from that table. The sample table holds approximately 150,000 clones, of which about 80% were seen once. Of the sample, about 1.3% is held by the ten largest clones.

Sequenced: PBMCs. The TCR comes from a young man in good health and CMV-seronegative. The rearrangement combines TRBV9 with TRBJ1-1, with 7 bases aligning to TRBD1. The CDR3: CASSLMTGPAEAFF. The bases read TGTGCCAGCAGCCTAATGACAGGGCCGGCTGAAGCTTTCTTT.